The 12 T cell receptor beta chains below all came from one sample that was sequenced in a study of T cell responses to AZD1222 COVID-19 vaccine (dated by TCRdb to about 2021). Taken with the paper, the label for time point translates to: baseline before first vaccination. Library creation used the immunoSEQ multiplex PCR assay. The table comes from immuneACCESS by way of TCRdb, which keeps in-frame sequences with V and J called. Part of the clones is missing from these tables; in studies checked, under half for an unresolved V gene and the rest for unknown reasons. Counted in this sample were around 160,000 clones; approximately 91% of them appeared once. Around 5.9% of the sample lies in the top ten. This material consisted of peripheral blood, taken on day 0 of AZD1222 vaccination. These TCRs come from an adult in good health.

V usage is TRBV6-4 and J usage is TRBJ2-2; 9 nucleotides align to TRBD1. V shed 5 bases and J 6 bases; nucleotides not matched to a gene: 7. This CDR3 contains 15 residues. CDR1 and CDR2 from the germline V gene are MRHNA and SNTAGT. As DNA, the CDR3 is TGTGCCAGCAGTACGGGACAGGGTGGCTCCGGGGAGCTGTTTTTT. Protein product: CASSTGQGGSGELFF.

The CDR3 loop reads CASRGTGNNQPQHF. Written as DNA, the CDR3 is TGTGCCAGCAGGGGGACAGGGAACAATCAGCCCCAGCATTTT. This chain joins TRBV25-1 and TRBJ1-5; 9 positions agree with TRBD1. The CDR3 spans 14 residues. CDR1 is MGHDK and CDR2 is SYGVNS in the germline V gene. V dropped 6 bases and J dropped 3; count of bases not matched to a gene: 3.

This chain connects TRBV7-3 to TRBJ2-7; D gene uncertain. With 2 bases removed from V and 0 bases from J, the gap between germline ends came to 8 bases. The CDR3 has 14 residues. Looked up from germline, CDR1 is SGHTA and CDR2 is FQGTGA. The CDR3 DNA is TGTGCCAGCAGCTTAGACGGCAACTCCTACGAGCAGTACTTC. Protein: CASSLDGNSYEQYF. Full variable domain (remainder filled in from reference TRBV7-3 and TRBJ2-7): GAGVSQTPSNKVTEKGKYVELRCDPISGHTALYWYRQSLGQGPEFLIYFQGTGAADDSGLPNDRFFAVRPEGSVSTLKIQRTERGDSAVYLCASSLDGNSYEQYFGPGTRLTVT.

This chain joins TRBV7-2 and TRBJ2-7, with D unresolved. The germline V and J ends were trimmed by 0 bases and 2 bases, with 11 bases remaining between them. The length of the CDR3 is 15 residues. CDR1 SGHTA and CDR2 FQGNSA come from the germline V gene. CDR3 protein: CASSLAQLETYEQYF. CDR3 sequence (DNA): TGTGCCAGCAGCTTAGCGCAACTGGAAACCTACGAGCAGTACTTC.

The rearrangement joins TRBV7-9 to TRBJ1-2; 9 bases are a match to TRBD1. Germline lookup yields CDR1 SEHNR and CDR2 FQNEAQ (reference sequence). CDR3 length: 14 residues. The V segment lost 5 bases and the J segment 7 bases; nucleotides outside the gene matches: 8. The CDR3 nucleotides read TGTGCCAGCAGCCCACCGGGACAGGGAAGTGGCTACACCTTC. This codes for CASSPPGQGSGYTF.

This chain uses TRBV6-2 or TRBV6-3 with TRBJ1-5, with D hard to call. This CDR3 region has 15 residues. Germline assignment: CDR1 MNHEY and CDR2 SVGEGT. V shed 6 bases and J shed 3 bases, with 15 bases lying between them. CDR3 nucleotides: TGTGCCAGCAGCCGACCAAGAGGCTCCAATCAGCCCCAGCATTTT. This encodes CASSRPRGSNQPQHF.

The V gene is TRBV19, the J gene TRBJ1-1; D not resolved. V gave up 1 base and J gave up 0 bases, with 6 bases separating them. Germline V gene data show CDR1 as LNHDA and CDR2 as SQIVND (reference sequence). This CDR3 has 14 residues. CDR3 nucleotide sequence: TGTGCCAGTAGTATAGTAGGGATGAACACTGAAGCTTTCTTT. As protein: CASSIVGMNTEAFF.

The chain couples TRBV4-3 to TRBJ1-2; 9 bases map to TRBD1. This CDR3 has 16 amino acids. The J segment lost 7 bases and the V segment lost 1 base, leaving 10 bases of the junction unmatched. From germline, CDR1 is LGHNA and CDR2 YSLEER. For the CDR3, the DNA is TGCGCCAGCAGCCAAGCCTCGACAGGGGGAAAGGGTGGCTACACCTTC. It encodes CASSQASTGGKGGYTF.

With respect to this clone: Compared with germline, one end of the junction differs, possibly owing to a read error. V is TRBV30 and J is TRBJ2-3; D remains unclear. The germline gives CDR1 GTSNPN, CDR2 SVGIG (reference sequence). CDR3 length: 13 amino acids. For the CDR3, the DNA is TGTGCCTGGAGTGTAAGCAAAGACGGGCCCAAAAACTTC. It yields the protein CAWSVSKDGPKNF. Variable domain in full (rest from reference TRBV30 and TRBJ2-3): SQTIHQWPATLVQPVGSPLSLECTVEGTSNPNLYWYRQAAGRGLQLLFYSVGIGQISSEVPQNLSASRPQDRQFILSSKKLLLSDSGFYLCAWSVSKDGPKNFGPGTRLTVL.

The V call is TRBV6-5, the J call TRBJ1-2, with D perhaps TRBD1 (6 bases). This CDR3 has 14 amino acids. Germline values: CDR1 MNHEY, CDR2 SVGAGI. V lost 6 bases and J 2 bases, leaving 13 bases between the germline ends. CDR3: CASSPGVSNYGYTF. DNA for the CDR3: TGTGCCAGCAGCCCAGGGGTATCGAACTATGGCTACACCTTC.

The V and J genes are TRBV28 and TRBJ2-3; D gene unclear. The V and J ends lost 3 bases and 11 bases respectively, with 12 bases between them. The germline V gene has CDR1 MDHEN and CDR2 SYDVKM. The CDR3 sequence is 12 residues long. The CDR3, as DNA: TGTGCCAGCAGTTTTGGGTCTAACTGGCAGTATTTT. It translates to CASSFGSNWQYF. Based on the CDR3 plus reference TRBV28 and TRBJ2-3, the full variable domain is DVKVTQSSRYLVKRTGEKVFLECVQDMDHENMFWYRQDPGLGLRLIYFSYDVKMKEKGDIPEGYSVSREKKERFSLILESASTNQTSMYLCASSFGSNWQYFGPGTRLTVL.

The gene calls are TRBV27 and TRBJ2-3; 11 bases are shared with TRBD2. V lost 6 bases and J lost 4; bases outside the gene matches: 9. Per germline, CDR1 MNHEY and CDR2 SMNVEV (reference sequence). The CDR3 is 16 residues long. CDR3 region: CASSSIAGGDPDTQYF. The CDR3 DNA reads TGTGCCAGCAGCTCTATAGCGGGGGGGGACCCAGATACGCAGTATTTT.